Each of the 5 T cell receptor beta chains below was sequenced from the same sample in a study of somatic mutations in cytotoxic T cells in rheumatoid arthritis. Sequencing was performed with immunoSEQ multiplex PCR; in TCRdb, only in-frame clones are kept and a portion is missing. The repertoire consists of about 20,000 clones, with over 70% occurring once and the leading ten covering 5.3%. The material sequenced was CD8+ T cells sorted from blood. The receptors come from a man in his 60s in good health.

This clone was found once. The chain links TRBV19 to TRBJ2-1; D gene uncertain. The CDR3 spans 11 residues. Trimming took off 1 base at V and 10 bases at J, with 5 bases between the two ends. CDR1 and CDR2 from the germline V gene are LNHDA and SQIVND (reference sequence). CDR3 nucleotide sequence: TGTGCCAGTAGTATAGGGCTGGAGCAGTTCTTC. Translation: CASSIGLEQFF.

The chain joins TRBV6-6 to TRBJ1-3; 8 positions match TRBD1. The trim removed 6 bases at V and 3 bases at J, leaving 4 bases unmatched. The CDR3 contains 14 residues. Germline lookup yields CDR1 MNHNY and CDR2 SVGAGI (reference sequence). CDR3 in DNA: TGTGCCAGCAGGAGCAGGGGGCTTGGAAACACCATATATTTT. Translating gives CASRSRGLGNTIYF.

The rearrangement uses TRBV5-1 and TRBJ2-3, with 13 bases fitting TRBD2. This CDR3 spans 18 amino acids. V dropped 0 bases and J dropped 2; count of bases not matched to a gene: 6. Germline values: CDR1 SGHRS, CDR2 YFSETQ. Here the CDR3 reads CASSLETSGRSITDTQYF. The CDR3 DNA reads as TGCGCCAGCAGCTTGGAGACTAGCGGGAGGTCCATCACAGATACGCAGTATTTT. Looking up the rest from reference TRBV5-1 and TRBJ2-3 gives the full variable domain: KAGVTQTPRYLIKTRGQQVTLSCSPISGHRSVSWYQQTPGQGLQFLFEYFSETQRNKGNFPGRFSGRQFSNSRSEMNVSTLELGDSALYLCASSLETSGRSITDTQYFGPGTRLTVL.

In its sample, this clone was seen once. The CDR3: CASNRGGTYTDTQYF. In DNA form, the CDR3 reads TGTGCCAGCAACCGCGGGGGGACTTACACAGATACGCAGTATTTT. This sequence joins TRBV9 and TRBJ2-3, with 8 bases fitting TRBD2. The V and J ends lost 6 bases and 2 bases, in that order; junction bases with no gene match: 8. The CDR3 has 15 amino acids. Germline V lookup: CDR1 SGDLS, CDR2 YYNGEE.

The chain joins TRBV5-1 to TRBJ1-2, with 7 positions matching TRBD1. Germline V gene lookup returns CDR1 SGHRS and CDR2 YFSETQ. This CDR3 has 14 amino acids. J was trimmed by 9 bases and V by 3 bases; bases with no gene match: 11. The CDR3, as DNA: TGCGCCAGCAGCTCTAGGCAGGGGGTCGATCGCTACACCTTC. It translates to CASSSRQGVDRYTF.